The source of this T cell receptor (beta chain) is a study of Graves' ophthalmopathy and Graves' hyperthyroidism. Amplification of TCR beta CDR3 regions used RNA transcripts. Second-round multiplex PCR came after first-round RT-PCR with HTBI primers. One entry per CDR3 protein, called by TCRdb with MiXCR from the multiplex PCR reads. Of 40,000 to 45,000 distinct CDR3 sequences listed, approximately 52% are singletons. Losses at the gene ends were 4 bases for V and 4 bases for J; bases not matched to a gene: 7. The CDR3 runs to 16 residues. Germline-derived CDR1 and CDR2 are SGHDT and YYEEEE. In its sample, this clonotype was seen many times.

Sequencing was carried out using peripheral blood. This clonotype originated in an adult man with Graves' ophthalmopathy. The rearrangement uses TRBV5-6 and TRBJ2-3; 12 nucleotides line up with TRBD1. CDR3 sequence reads: CASSARDRGLPDTQYF. The CDR3 DNA is TGTGCCAGCAGCGCCCGGGACAGGGGGCTGCCAGATACGCAGTATTTT.